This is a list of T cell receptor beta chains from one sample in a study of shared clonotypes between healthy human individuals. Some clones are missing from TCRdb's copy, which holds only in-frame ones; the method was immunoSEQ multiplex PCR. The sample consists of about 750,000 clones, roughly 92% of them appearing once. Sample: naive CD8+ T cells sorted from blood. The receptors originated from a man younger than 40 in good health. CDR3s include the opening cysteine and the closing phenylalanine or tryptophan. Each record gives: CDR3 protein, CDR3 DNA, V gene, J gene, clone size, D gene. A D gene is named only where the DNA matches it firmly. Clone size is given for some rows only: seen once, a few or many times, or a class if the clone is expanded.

CDR3 protein: CASREVSTDTQYF; CDR3 DNA: TGTGCCAGCAGGGAGGTTAGCACAGATACGCAGTATTTT; V gene: TRBV5-8; J gene: TRBJ2-3; clone size: -; D gene: -
CDR3 protein: CASSKVLGADQETQYF; CDR3 DNA: TGTGCCAGCAGCAAAGTTCTAGGGGCGGACCAAGAGACCCAGTACTTC; V gene: TRBV21-1; J gene: TRBJ2-5; clone size: -; D gene: -
CDR3 protein: CASSFTTGGSYNEQFF; CDR3 DNA: TGCGCCAGCAGCTTCACTACAGGGGGCTCCTACAATGAGCAGTTCTTC; V gene: TRBV5-1; J gene: TRBJ2-1; clone size: -; D gene: TRBD1
CDR3 protein: CASSKGDQKGHNEQFF; CDR3 DNA: TGTGCCAGCAGCAAAGGTGACCAGAAAGGGCACAATGAGCAGTTCTTC; V gene: TRBV21-1; J gene: TRBJ2-1; clone size: -; D gene: -
CDR3 protein: CASSSQGLAGVEQYF; CDR3 DNA: TGTGCCAGCAGCTCGCAGGGACTAGCGGGAGTCGAGCAGTACTTC; V gene: TRBV7-9; J gene: TRBJ2-7; clone size: once; D gene: TRBD2
CDR3 protein: CASSLGGASTDTQYF; CDR3 DNA: TGTGCCAGCAGCTTGGGGGGGGCGAGCACAGATACGCAGTATTTT; V gene: TRBV5-4; J gene: TRBJ2-3; clone size: -; D gene: -
CDR3 protein: CASSPALAAYEQYF; CDR3 DNA: TGTGCCAGTAGTCCAGCCCTAGCGGCCTACGAGCAGTACTTC; V gene: TRBV19; J gene: TRBJ2-7; clone size: -; D gene: TRBD2
CDR3 protein: CSVELGTGYEQYF; CDR3 DNA: TGCAGCGTTGAATTGGGTACCGGCTACGAGCAGTACTTC; V gene: TRBV29-1; J gene: TRBJ2-7; clone size: -; D gene: -
CDR3 protein: CASSLIPGVDEQFF; CDR3 DNA: TGTGCCAGCAGCTTGATCCCGGGGGTGGATGAGCAGTTCTTC; V gene: TRBV11-2; J gene: TRBJ2-1; clone size: -; D gene: -
CDR3 protein: CSVEGVEQFF; CDR3 DNA: TGCAGCGTTGAAGGGGTTGAGCAGTTCTTC; V gene: TRBV29-1; J gene: TRBJ2-1; clone size: -; D gene: -
CDR3 protein: CASSTAGTGVSDTQYF; CDR3 DNA: TGTGCCAGCAGCACGGCCGGGACAGGGGTGTCGGATACGCAGTATTTT; V gene: TRBV7-8; J gene: TRBJ2-3; clone size: once; D gene: TRBD1
CDR3 protein: CASRVLAGATDTQYF; CDR3 DNA: TGTGCCAGCAGGGTTCTAGCGGGAGCTACAGATACGCAGTATTTT; V gene: TRBV27; J gene: TRBJ2-3; clone size: -; D gene: TRBD2
CDR3 protein: CASSIGSRGRNQPQHF; CDR3 DNA: TGTGCCAGTAGTATAGGGAGTAGGGGTCGCAATCAGCCCCAGCATTTT; V gene: TRBV19; J gene: TRBJ1-5; clone size: -; D gene: -
CDR3 protein: CASSLAGVKIDNEQFF; CDR3 DNA: TGTGCCAGCAGCTTAGCAGGGGTCAAGATTGACAATGAGCAGTTCTTC; V gene: TRBV7-9; J gene: TRBJ2-1; clone size: once; D gene: -
CDR3 protein: CASRSHRRDRGREQYF; CDR3 DNA: TGTGCCAGCCGGAGCCACCGCCGGGACAGGGGGCGGGAGCAGTACTTC; V gene: TRBV7-3; J gene: TRBJ2-7; clone size: -; D gene: TRBD1
CDR3 protein: CSVERGLREAFF; CDR3 DNA: TGCAGCGTTGAAAGGGGGCTCCGGGAAGCTTTCTTT; V gene: TRBV29-1; J gene: TRBJ1-1; clone size: -; D gene: TRBD1
CDR3 protein: CAISEVGSPYEQYF; CDR3 DNA: TGTGCCATCAGTGAGGTCGGCAGCCCATACGAGCAGTACTTC; V gene: TRBV10-3; J gene: TRBJ2-7; clone size: -; D gene: -
CDR3 protein: CSVVGQSYGYTF; CDR3 DNA: TGCAGCGTTGTCGGCCAGAGCTATGGCTACACCTTC; V gene: TRBV29-1; J gene: TRBJ1-2; clone size: -; D gene: -
CDR3 protein: CASSEPPGWGYNEQFF; CDR3 DNA: TGTGCCAGCAGTGAACCCCCGGGTTGGGGCTACAATGAGCAGTTCTTC; V gene: TRBV6-1; J gene: TRBJ2-1; clone size: -; D gene: -
CDR3 protein: CASSYSATGDYGYTF; CDR3 DNA: TGTGCCAGCAGTTACTCGGCGACAGGGGACTATGGCTACACCTTC; V gene: TRBV6-6; J gene: TRBJ1-2; clone size: -; D gene: TRBD1
CDR3 protein: CASSQDTGGAKEQYF; CDR3 DNA: TGCGCCAGCAGCCAAGATACAGGGGGCGCGAAAGAGCAGTACTTC; V gene: TRBV4-1; J gene: TRBJ2-7; clone size: once; D gene: TRBD1
CDR3 protein: CASSATSGSGEQYF; CDR3 DNA: TGTGCCAGCAGTGCTACTAGCGGGAGTGGAGAGCAGTACTTC; V gene: TRBV25-1; J gene: TRBJ2-7; clone size: -; D gene: TRBD2
CDR3 protein: CAINYSPPTDTQYF; CDR3 DNA: TGTGCCATCAACTACAGTCCCCCCACAGATACGCAGTATTTT; V gene: TRBV10-3; J gene: TRBJ2-3; clone size: -; D gene: -
CDR3 protein: CASSFRTGDEQYF; CDR3 DNA: TGTGCCAGCAGTTTCCGGACAGGGGACGAGCAGTACTTC; V gene: TRBV28; J gene: TRBJ2-7; clone size: -; D gene: TRBD1
CDR3 protein: CASSFSQGTAINEQFF; CDR3 DNA: TGTGCCAGCAGCTTTTCACAGGGCACTGCAATCAATGAGCAGTTCTTC; V gene: TRBV5-4; J gene: TRBJ2-1; clone size: -; D gene: -